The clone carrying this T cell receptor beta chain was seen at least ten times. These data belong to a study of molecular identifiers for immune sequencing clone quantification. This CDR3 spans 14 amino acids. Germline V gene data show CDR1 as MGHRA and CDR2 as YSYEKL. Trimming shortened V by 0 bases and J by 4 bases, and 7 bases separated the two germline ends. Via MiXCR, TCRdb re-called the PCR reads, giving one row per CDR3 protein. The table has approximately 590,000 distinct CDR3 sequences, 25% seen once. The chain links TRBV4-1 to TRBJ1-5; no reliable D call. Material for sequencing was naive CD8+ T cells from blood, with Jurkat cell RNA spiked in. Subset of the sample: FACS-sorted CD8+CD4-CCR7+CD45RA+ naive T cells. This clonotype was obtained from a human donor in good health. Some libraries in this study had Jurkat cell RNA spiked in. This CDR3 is CASSQEAENQPQHF. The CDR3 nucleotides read TGCGCCAGCAGCCAAGAAGCAGAGAATCAGCCCCAGCATTTT.